This is a list of T cell receptor beta chains from one sample in a study of ipilimumab plus nivolumab after autologous stem cell transplantation. TCRdb's table, derived via immunoSEQ multiplex PCR, lists solely in-frame clones and lacks some. This table holds about 40,000 clones, about 92% found once. The sample was PBMCs, taken in a trial of ipilimumab plus nivolumab as post-transplant consolidation. These receptor sequences come from a male donor with multiple myeloma. CDR3s include the opening cysteine and the closing phenylalanine or tryptophan.

V gene: TRBV7-2
J gene: TRBJ2-5
CDR3 protein: CASSLDSRVETQYF

V gene: TRBV5-8
J gene: TRBJ2-3
CDR3 protein: CASSLMFSAGRTDTQYF

V gene: TRBV5-1
J gene: TRBJ2-2
CDR3 protein: CASSFRDTGELFF

V gene: TRBV28
J gene: TRBJ1-6
CDR3 protein: CASSLWSGARNSPLHF

V gene: TRBV5-4
J gene: TRBJ1-5
CDR3 protein: CASSLRGSDQPQHF

V gene: TRBV2
J gene: TRBJ2-7
CDR3 protein: CASSVPGTSGSYEQYF

V gene: TRBV28
J gene: TRBJ2-1
CDR3 protein: CASHPSGSYNEQFF

V gene: TRBV7-2
J gene: TRBJ2-3
CDR3 protein: CASSPRAGGLSTDTQYF

V gene: TRBV5-5
J gene: TRBJ2-2
CDR3 protein: CASSLGQGNTGELFF

V gene: TRBV6-5
J gene: TRBJ1-6
CDR3 protein: CASSYGRGSLNSPLHF

V gene: TRBV12-5
J gene: TRBJ2-7
CDR3 protein: CASGLDWREQYF

V gene: TRBV4-1
J gene: TRBJ2-1
CDR3 protein: CASSQDWWQFF

V gene: TRBV5-1
J gene: TRBJ2-2
CDR3 protein: CASSLARTDYGELFF

V gene: TRBV11-2
J gene: TRBJ1-2
CDR3 protein: CASSSARDRPYGYTF

V gene: TRBV7-2
J gene: TRBJ2-5
CDR3 protein: CASSISSGEETQYF

V gene: TRBV11-3
J gene: TRBJ1-1
CDR3 protein: CASSAGGLGTEAFF

V gene: TRBV27
J gene: TRBJ2-7
CDR3 protein: CASSLRVGVYEQYF

V gene: TRBV28
J gene: TRBJ1-2
CDR3 protein: CASRGGIGYTF

V gene: TRBV7-9
J gene: TRBJ2-5
CDR3 protein: CASSLGQPTETQYF

V gene: TRBV28
J gene: TRBJ1-1
CDR3 protein: CASSLWAGPNTEAFF